These 21 T cell receptor beta chains share one sample of origin, sequenced in a study of blood T cells in healthy people across ages. A J-beta primer mix and a sample-barcoded 5' primer were used in a second PCR of about 7 to 12 cycles. TCRdb reanalysed the 5' RACE reads using MiXCR and keeps one entry per CDR3 protein. The table records around 800,000 distinct CDR3 sequences, approximately 65% of them present only once. The specimen was blood. These receptors all come from a man aged 30-40 years in good health.

The V and J genes are TRBV7-3 and TRBJ2-6, with D possibly TRBD1 on 5 matching bases. V gave up 7 bases and J gave up 4 bases, with 17 bases separating them. Per the germline V gene, CDR1 is SGHTA and CDR2 is FQGTGA. The CDR3 is 16 residues long. Written as DNA, the CDR3 is TGTGCCAGCAAATCCCCAGGGCAAGCCGGGGCCAACGTCCTGACTTTC. It is translated as CASKSPGQAGANVLTF. Looking up the rest from reference TRBV7-3 and TRBJ2-6 gives the full variable domain: GAGVSQTPSNKVTEKGKYVELRCDPISGHTALYWYRQSLGQGPEFLIYFQGTGAADDSGLPNDRFFAVRPEGSVSTLKIQRTERGDSAVYLCASKSPGQAGANVLTFGAGSRLTVL.

The chain recombines TRBV4-3 with TRBJ2-7; no firm D call. CDR1 and CDR2 from the germline V gene are LGHNA and YSLEER. This CDR3 is 15 amino acids long. The V gene lost 1 base and the J gene lost 0 bases, with 10 bases spanning the gap. The CDR3 loop reads CASSQGLPGSYEQYF. In DNA, the CDR3 is TGCGCCAGCAGCCAAGGTCTCCCCGGCTCCTACGAGCAGTACTTC.

The J gene is TRBJ2-7, the V gene TRBV2, with a weak D call TRBD1 (6 bases). Germline V gives CDR1 SNHLY, CDR2 FYNNEI. V lost 6 bases, J lost 5 bases, and 20 bases lay in between. The CDR3 runs 15 residues. The CDR3 bases are TGTGCCAGCAGCCATACAGGGAAAGGGAACAACGAGCAGTACTTC. Protein product: CASSHTGKGNNEQYF.

This clonotype was observed at least ten times. The chain uses TRBV15 and TRBJ2-7; D tentatively reads TRBD1 or TRBD2 (5 bases each). CDR3 length equals 13 residues. Trimming cost V 0 bases and J 12 bases, with 15 bases left between them. CDR1 is LNHNV and CDR2 is YYDKDF in the germline V gene (reference sequence). The CDR3 region has the DNA TGTGCCACCAGCAGAGATGGGGCGATGGCGGGGTACTTC. This gives the protein CATSRDGAMAGYF. Filled out from reference TRBV15 and TRBJ2-7, the complete variable domain reads DAMVIQNPRYQVTQFGKPVTLSCSQTLNHNVMYWYQQKSSQAPKLLFHYYDKDFNNEADTPDNFQSRRPNTSFCFLDIRSPGLGDTAMYLCATSRDGAMAGYFGPGTRLTVT.

This clonotype came up a few times. The rearrangement joins TRBV6-2 or TRBV6-3 to TRBJ1-5; the D gene is possibly TRBD1 (6 bases). The germline CDR1 and CDR2 sequences are MNHEY and SVGEGT. V was shortened by 8 bases and J by 5 bases, with 10 bases between the two germline ends. The CDR3 has 12 amino acids. The CDR3 loop reads CASAPGDQPQHF. The CDR3 region has the DNA TGTGCCAGCGCCCCAGGGGATCAGCCCCAGCATTTT.

This clonotype has only a few counts. The chain uses TRBV2 and TRBJ2-1; tentative D call: TRBD2 (6 bases). This CDR3 comprises 15 residues. Trimming stripped 8 bases from V and 0 bases from J, with 14 bases between. Germline lookup yields CDR1 SNHLY and CDR2 FYNNEI. The CDR3: CASLSSGDSYNEQFF. The CDR3 DNA is TGTGCCAGCCTAAGCTCGGGGGACTCCTACAATGAGCAGTTCTTC.

This rearrangement joins TRBV6-1 to TRBJ1-1; TRBD1 matches 9 bases. Germline lookup yields CDR1 MNHNS and CDR2 SASEGT. This CDR3 has 17 amino acids. V lost 7 bases and J lost 0; bases outside the gene matches: 12. The CDR3 nucleotides are TGTGCCAGCACCCCGGACAGGGGCCCCCTCATGAACACTGAAGCTTTCTTT. Amino acids: CASTPDRGPLMNTEAFF.

This clonotype has a handful of counts. The genes are TRBV6-2 or TRBV6-3 and TRBJ2-6; D is tentatively TRBD1 or TRBD2 (6 bases each). The germline CDR1 and CDR2 sequences are MNHEY and SVGEGT. The germline V and J ends were trimmed by 0 bases and 0 bases, with 18 bases remaining between them. The CDR3 is 20 residues long. The CDR3 region has the DNA TGTGCCAGCAGTTACTCCCTTCAGTCGGGGGCGACCTCTGGGGCCAACGTCCTGACTTTC. It is translated as CASSYSLQSGATSGANVLTF.

The V gene is TRBV11-1, the J gene TRBJ2-1; TRBD1 aligns across 8 bases. The ends lost 8 bases at V and 8 bases at J; junction bases unmatched: 14. The CDR3 is 15 amino acids. Germline CDR1 is SGHAT and CDR2 is FQDESV (reference sequence). The CDR3 region is CASGTLLDRGDEQFF. In DNA, the CDR3 is TGTGCCAGCGGGACCCTCCTTGACAGGGGCGATGAGCAGTTCTTC.

V usage is TRBV5-1 and J usage is TRBJ2-5; no clear D. Trimming pared 0 bases from V and 1 base from J, leaving 13 bases between. CDR1 is SGHRS and CDR2 is YFSETQ in the germline V gene. CDR3 length equals 16 residues. The CDR3 region has the DNA TGCGCCAGCAGCTTGGGTGGTCTAACTCTCCAAGAGACCCAGTACTTC. Protein sequence: CASSLGGLTLQETQYF.

This CDR3 is CASSQDSFGRLNEQFF. CDR3 bases: TGCGCCAGCAGCCAAGATTCGTTTGGACGTTTGAATGAGCAGTTCTTC. V usage is TRBV4-3 and J usage is TRBJ2-1, with unresolved D. The CDR3 runs 16 residues. The ends were cut back, 0 bases at V and 7 bases at J, with 16 bases in the middle. The V gene's germline CDR1 is LGHNA and CDR2 YSLEER.

J is TRBJ2-7 and V is TRBV10-2; D possibly corresponds to TRBD2 (6 bases). The V end lost 1 base, the J end lost 5 bases, and 9 bases lay between the germline ends. CDR1 and CDR2 from the germline V gene are WSHSY and SAAADI. CDR3 size: 13 residues. CDR3 DNA sequence: TGCGCCAGCAGTGAGTTAAGGGAGGACGAGCAGTACTTC. Protein sequence: CASSELREDEQYF.

This clonotype was observed many times. This chain connects TRBV24-1 to TRBJ2-1; D is possibly TRBD1 (6 bases). This CDR3 is built from 13 residues. CDR1 and CDR2 from the germline V gene are KGHDR and SFDVKD. Trimming removed 4 bases from V and 9 bases from J, with 12 bases in between. The CDR3 region has the DNA TGTGCCACCAGTGAGTGGACAGAAGGTGAGCAGTTCTTC. Encoded protein: CATSEWTEGEQFF.

The rearrangement uses TRBV15 and TRBJ2-1, with D unclear. The V end lost 3 bases, the J end lost 9 bases, and 9 bases lay between the germline ends. This CDR3 region has 12 residues. From germline, CDR1 is LNHNV and CDR2 YYDKDF (reference sequence). The CDR3 nucleotides read TGTGCCACCAGCAGCCGTTTAGTTGAGCAGTTCTTC. Its protein product is CATSSRLVEQFF.

This clonotype was observed once. The rearrangement joins TRBV20-1 to TRBJ1-2; unclear D gene. Per the germline V gene, CDR1 is DFQATT and CDR2 is SNEGSKA (reference sequence). The CDR3 extends over 16 amino acids. V shed 3 bases and J shed 1 base, with 18 bases lying between them. The CDR3 here is CSASLPVGMVNYGYTF. For the CDR3, the DNA is TGCAGTGCTAGCCTACCGGTGGGGATGGTTAACTATGGCTACACCTTC.

This chain joins TRBV15 and TRBJ2-1, with 10 bases identical to TRBD2. The CDR3 loop spans 15 amino acids. V dropped 4 bases and J dropped 4; count of bases not matched to a gene: 4. From germline, CDR1 is LNHNV and CDR2 YYDKDF (reference sequence). The CDR3 nucleotides are TGTGCCACCAGCAAGCGGGGGGGATCATACAATGAGCAGTTCTTC. It translates to CATSKRGGSYNEQFF.

This clonotype was seen a handful of times. The chain carries TRBV7-2 and TRBJ2-5; D gene ambiguous. Trimming removed 0 bases at V and 2 bases at J, with 7 bases between. Germline V lookup: CDR1 SGHTA, CDR2 FQGNSA. The CDR3 has 14 residues. The CDR3: CASSLAIQQETQYF. The DNA of the CDR3 is TGTGCCAGCAGCTTAGCGATACAACAAGAGACCCAGTACTTC.

This clonotype occurred a few times. V is TRBV27 and J is TRBJ2-5, with a weak D call TRBD1 (5 bases). Per germline, CDR1 MNHEY and CDR2 SMNVEV (reference sequence). V gave up 2 bases and J gave up 5 bases, with 15 bases separating them. The CDR3 loop spans 15 amino acids. The CDR3 sequence is CASSLTTAPGETQYF. DNA of the CDR3: TGTGCCAGCAGTTTAACGACCGCACCAGGGGAGACCCAGTACTTC.

The V gene is TRBV9, the J gene TRBJ1-1; D not resolved. This CDR3 region has 14 residues. Germline-derived CDR1 and CDR2 are SGDLS and YYNGEE. The V gene lost 4 bases and the J gene lost 3 bases, with 13 bases spanning the gap. The CDR3 region is CASSKSPRDTEAFF. The CDR3 DNA reads as TGTGCCAGCAGCAAGTCCCCTAGGGACACTGAAGCTTTCTTT.

This clonotype was counted between two and nine times. The CDR3 protein is CSATDTRGGDTQYF. The CDR3 nucleotides are TGCAGTGCTACCGACACTAGGGGGGGCGATACGCAGTATTTT. This chain connects TRBV20-1 to TRBJ2-3; D may be TRBD2 (7 bases). This CDR3 has 14 amino acids. V was trimmed by 4 bases and J by 6 bases, leaving 17 bases between them. Germline V lookup: CDR1 DFQATT, CDR2 SNEGSKA (reference sequence).

This clonotype was seen a few times. The chain joins TRBV20-1 to TRBJ2-3, with TRBD2 matching over 8 bases. V shed 1 base and J 1 base; nucleotides not matched to a gene: 10. This CDR3 is built from 17 residues. Germline V gene data show CDR1 as DFQATT and CDR2 as SNEGSKA (reference sequence). CDR3 loop: CSARGGRGGTGTDTQYF. The CDR3 nucleotides are TGCAGTGCTAGAGGAGGACGGGGGGGGACGGGCACAGATACGCAGTATTTT.